This T cell receptor (beta chain) comes out of a study of blood T cell repertoires in COVID-19. In the source study's methods: Amplification from reference gene primers served as the basis for estimated nucleated cell counts. Assay: immunoSEQ multiplex PCR; the TCRdb copy retains only in-frame clones and omits some. That table supplies the V and J calls and clone size; D and trimming were determined from the DNA. Of over 110,000 clones in the sample, around 81% were seen once. This CDR3 has 12 residues. CDR1 is MDHEN and CDR2 is SYDVKM in the germline V gene. V gave up 7 bases and J gave up 0 bases, with 6 bases separating them.

The rearrangement joins TRBV28 to TRBJ1-1; D is uncertain. The sequence was obtained from a human donor in a cohort sampled during active COVID-19. The sample consisted of peripheral blood. The CDR3 sequence: CASKRVNTEAFF. In nucleotides, the CDR3 is TGTGCCAGCAAGAGGGTGAACACTGAAGCTTTCTTT.